This is a list of T cell receptor beta chains from one sample in a study of shared clonotypes between healthy human individuals. Method: immunoSEQ multiplex PCR; TCRdb's copy keeps in-frame clones and lacks some. The sample contains roughly 2.1 million clones, 85% to 95% of which appear only once. Sequenced sample: naive CD8+ T cells from PBMCs. The receptors come from a man aged 18 to 35 in good health. Some clones in this sample may be carry-over from other donors' samples. The CDR3 runs from the conserved cysteine through the conserved F or W. A D gene is named only where the DNA matches it firmly. Some rows mark clone size as missing; the rest say once, few, many or name a class of expanded clone.

once | NA | TRBJ2-7 | TRBV2 | CASTPGPITWESTEQYF | TGTGCCAGCACCCCCGGACCCATCACGTGGGAGAGTACCGAGCAGTACTTC
NA | NA | TRBJ2-7 | TRBV2 | CASSVAGANYEQYF | TGTGCCAGCAGTGTTGCGGGGGCTAACTACGAGCAGTACTTC
NA | NA | TRBJ1-2 | TRBV7-9 | CASSRTPDSFGGYTF | TGTGCCAGCAGTCGCACCCCGGACAGTTTTGGAGGCTACACCTTC
NA | TRBD1 | TRBJ2-5 | TRBV6-5 | CASSSLQGEETQYF | TGTGCCAGCAGTTCCCTACAGGGGGAAGAGACCCAGTACTTC
NA | NA | TRBJ1-1 | TRBV7-9 | CASSLVSMNTEAFF | TGTGCCAGCAGCTTGGTCAGTATGAACACTGAAGCTTTCTTT
NA | NA | TRBJ1-1 | TRBV27 | CASAEGAFTEAFF | TGTGCCAGTGCGGAAGGGGCTTTCACTGAAGCTTTCTTT
NA | TRBD1 | TRBJ2-1 | TRBV7-8 | CASSPGTGGYGEQFF | TGTGCCAGCAGCCCCGGGACAGGGGGCTATGGTGAGCAGTTCTTC
NA | TRBD1 | TRBJ2-7 | TRBV19 | CASSYGDRAYEQYF | TGTGCCAGTAGTTACGGGGACAGGGCCTACGAGCAGTACTTC
NA | NA | TRBJ2-7 | TRBV2 | CASRNTDSYEQYF | TGTGCCAGCAGAAACACGGATTCCTACGAGCAGTACTTC
NA | NA | TRBJ2-1 | TRBV9 | CASSVVGLASSYNEQFF | TGTGCCAGCAGCGTAGTGGGGCTAGCCAGCTCCTACAATGAGCAGTTCTTC
NA | NA | TRBJ2-5 | TRBV4-3 | CASSQGVGSGETQYF | TGCGCCAGCAGCCAAGGGGTGGGGTCAGGGGAGACCCAGTACTTC
NA | NA | TRBJ1-2 | TRBV28 | CASSSVREAYGYTF | TGTGCCAGCAGTTCTGTCAGGGAGGCCTATGGCTACACCTTC
NA | NA | TRBJ2-5 | TRBV7-9 | CATTRWEASETQYF | TGTGCCACCACTCGGTGGGAAGCGTCGGAGACCCAGTACTTC
NA | TRBD1 | TRBJ1-2 | TRBV4-3 | CASSQLGDRGPRGYTF | TGCGCCAGCAGCCAATTAGGGGACAGGGGCCCGCGCGGCTACACCTTC
NA | NA | TRBJ2-3 | TRBV5-1 | CASSLAPGGGGITDTQYF | TGCGCCAGCAGCTTGGCCCCGGGAGGAGGGGGTATCACAGATACGCAGTATTTT
NA | NA | TRBJ1-5 | TRBV6-1 | CASSVFRSISNQPQHF | TGTGCCAGCAGTGTTTTCAGGTCGATTAGCAATCAGCCCCAGCATTTT
NA | NA | TRBJ1-1 | TRBV7-6 | CASSLVGNTEAFF | TGTGCCAGCAGCTTAGTAGGGAACACTGAAGCTTTCTTT
NA | TRBD2 | TRBJ2-6 | TRBV27 | CASTPGGAGANVLTF | TGTGCCAGCACCCCCGGGGGGGCTGGGGCCAACGTCCTGACTTTC